Shown below are 31 T cell receptor beta chains from a single sample sequenced in a study of regulatory T cells in long-lasting Graves disease. Researchers made TCR beta libraries by using iRepertoire HTBI primers and running Arm-PCR on CDR3 regions. TCRdb reprocessed the multiplex PCR reads via MiXCR and lists one record per CDR3 protein. This table holds a few hundred thousand distinct CDR3 sequences, roughly 20% found once. Time point described: persistent/refractory GD, antithyroid drugs over 5 years with positive TRAb. PBMC-derived RNA was used for the TCR library. The source material was peripheral blood mononuclear cells (PBMCs), sampled when the disease was refractory, from a patient treated with antithyroid drugs. The receptors were sampled from a woman aged 40 to 55 with Graves disease.

The chain employs TRBV5-4 and TRBJ2-5; D is possibly TRBD1 (6 bases). Germline CDR1 and CDR2: SGHNT and YYREEE (reference sequence). The CDR3 has 13 residues. The V and J ends lost 4 bases and 5 bases respectively, with 12 bases between them. The CDR3 sequence is CASSRTRGETQYF. The CDR3 nucleotides read TGTGCCAGCAGCAGAACTAGGGGGGAGACCCAGTACTTC.

This clonotype was recorded a few times. The chain links TRBV19 to TRBJ2-5; D is possibly TRBD2 (6 bases). V lost 3 bases and J lost 4, with 15 bases in between. In germline, CDR1 is LNHDA, CDR2 SQIVND (reference sequence). This CDR3 has 15 amino acids. For the CDR3, the DNA is TGTGCCAGTAGTATGAAAAGGACCGGGGGAGAGACCCAGTACTTC. It is translated as CASSMKRTGGETQYF.

This clonotype appeared many times. The rearrangement links TRBV28 to TRBJ1-6; 10 bases align to TRBD1. The germline V gene has CDR1 MDHEN and CDR2 SYDVKM. With 7 bases clipped from V and 7 bases from J, the junction kept 7 bases outside the gene matches. This CDR3 is built from 15 residues. The CDR3 DNA follows: TGTGCCAGCACCGTCCGGGACAGGGGAAATTCACCCCTCCACTTT. This codes for CASTVRDRGNSPLHF.

The table lists this clonotype with many counts. The chain carries TRBV28 and TRBJ2-7; D unclear. The CDR3 extends over 16 amino acids. V was clipped by 7 bases and J by 0 bases, with 19 bases between them. Germline V gives CDR1 MDHEN, CDR2 SYDVKM. The CDR3 coding sequence is TGTGCCAGCACCAAAAGGTCGTCACTCGGCTCCTACGAGCAGTACTTC. Translation gives CASTKRSSLGSYEQYF.

CDR3 coding DNA: TGCGCCAGCAGCTCCGGGACAGGGGAGGCCGGGGAGCTGTTTTTT. This translates into CASSSGTGEAGELFF. The V and J genes are TRBV5-1 and TRBJ2-2, with 10 positions matching TRBD1. The CDR3 sequence is 15 residues long. Germline assignment: CDR1 SGHRS and CDR2 YFSETQ. The V and J ends lost 3 bases and 6 bases, in that order; junction bases with no gene match: 5.

This clonotype was seen a few times. The rearrangement links TRBV15 to TRBJ1-4, with D unclear. CDR1 and CDR2 (germline): LNHNV, YYDKDF (reference sequence). This CDR3 is 13 amino acids long. V lost 0 bases and J 5 bases, leaving 4 bases between the germline ends. CDR3 protein: CATSRDRNEKLFF. In nucleotides, the CDR3 is TGTGCCACCAGCAGAGATAGGAATGAAAAACTGTTTTTT. Full variable domain (rest looked up from reference TRBV15 and TRBJ1-4): DAMVIQNPRYQVTQFGKPVTLSCSQTLNHNVMYWYQQKSSQAPKLLFHYYDKDFNNEADTPDNFQSRRPNTSFCFLDIRSPGLGDTAMYLCATSRDRNEKLFFGSGTQLSVL.

This chain links TRBV30 with TRBJ2-4, with 7 positions matching TRBD1. The CDR3 length is 11 residues. Trimming at V came to 8 bases and at J to 5 bases, leaving 3 bases not matched to a gene. Germline V gives CDR1 GTSNPN, CDR2 SVGIG (reference sequence). CDR3 residues: CAGTGENIQYF. The CDR3 DNA sequence: TGTGCCGGAACAGGGGAAAACATTCAGTACTTC.

This clonotype showed up just a few times. J is TRBJ1-4 and V is TRBV11-2; the D is unclear. The V gene's germline CDR1 is SGHAT and CDR2 FQNNGV. V was pared by 7 bases and J by 7 bases, with 10 bases between. The CDR3 spans 12 residues. The CDR3 coding sequence is TGTGCCAGCACCTTCGAGGGTGAAAAACTGTTTTTT. It codes for CASTFEGEKLFF.

The gene calls are TRBV5-1 and TRBJ2-1; 7 bases map to TRBD2. The CDR3 totals 13 residues. After removal of 7 bases from V and 8 bases from J, the junction contained 9 bases not matched to a gene. Germline values: CDR1 SGHRS, CDR2 YFSETQ. The CDR3 sequence is CASSPSGQDEQFF. Here the CDR3 DNA reads TGCGCCAGCTCCCCTAGCGGCCAGGATGAGCAGTTCTTC.

This chain uses TRBV18 with TRBJ1-2; no clear D gene. Germline CDR1 and CDR2: KGHSH and LQKENI. This CDR3 is 14 amino acids long. Trimming shortened V by 0 bases and J by 1 base, and 6 bases separated the two germline ends. The CDR3 protein is CASSPPALNYGYTF. Here the CDR3 DNA reads TGTGCCAGCTCACCACCGGCACTTAACTATGGCTACACCTTC.

In this sample, this clonotype turned up many times. The chain employs TRBV20-1 and TRBJ1-6; 9 bases agree with TRBD1. Unmatched junction bases numbered 4, after V lost 5 bases and J lost 8 bases. Germline CDR1 and CDR2: DFQATT and SNEGSKA (reference sequence). This CDR3 is built from 13 residues. The CDR3, as DNA: TGCAGTGCTGCTCGGACAGGGGATTCACCCCTCCACTTT. Amino acid sequence: CSAARTGDSPLHF.

The chain uses TRBV28 and TRBJ2-5, with D possibly matching TRBD2 (5 bases). With the DNA end fitting TRBJ2-1 better, the J assignment may be wrong. The CDR3 extends over 14 amino acids. Germline assignment: CDR1 MDHEN and CDR2 SYDVKM. As DNA, the CDR3 is TGTGCCAGCAGACTCCACTTCGGGCGGGATGAGCAGTTCTTC. Translation gives CASRLHFGRDEQFF.

Remarks on this clonotype: Just one base apart from a much larger clone, this may be a read error. The gene calls are TRBV6-2 or TRBV6-3 and TRBJ2-7; D is uncertain. The CDR3 covers 14 residues. V was trimmed by 4 bases and J by 0 bases, leaving 10 bases between them. CDR1 and CDR2 from the germline V gene are MNHEY and SVGEGT. CDR3 sequence (DNA): TGTGCCAGCAGTTGCCTAGTTCCCTCCTACGAGCAGTACTTC. It encodes CASSCLVPSYEQYF.

This clonotype was detected ten times or more. The rearrangement links TRBV28 to TRBJ1-1; 10 bases are shared with TRBD1. The germline gives CDR1 MDHEN, CDR2 SYDVKM. The CDR3 totals 12 residues. The trim removed 2 bases at V and 12 bases at J, leaving 3 bases unmatched. CDR3 nucleotides: TGTGCCAGCAGTTTAGACAGGGGGCTGACTTTCTTT. Translated, it gives CASSLDRGLTFF.

This clonotype was picked up many times. This CDR3 is CASSLVVTGSGYGYTF. The CDR3 bases are TGTGCCAGCAGTTTAGTAGTGACAGGGTCAGGCTATGGCTACACCTTC. The chain carries TRBV12-3 or TRBV12-4 and TRBJ1-2, with 7 positions matching TRBD1. Unmatched junction bases numbered 9, after V lost 1 base and J lost 4 bases. This CDR3 has 16 residues.

This clonotype has more than one count but fewer than ten. The chain uses TRBV28 and TRBJ2-1; D remains ambiguous. Germline V CDR1 and CDR2: MDHEN, SYDVKM. The CDR3 runs to 14 residues. V gave up 2 bases and J gave up 7 bases, with 12 bases separating them. This CDR3 reads CASSLIRSRNEQFF. In nucleotides, the CDR3 is TGTGCCAGCAGTTTAATTAGATCGCGGAATGAGCAGTTCTTC.

The chain uses TRBV3-1 and TRBJ1-1; D is uncertain. Germline V lookup: CDR1 LGHDT, CDR2 YNNKEL (reference sequence). This CDR3 has 16 residues. The V and J ends lost 0 bases and 5 bases respectively, with 16 bases between them. As DNA, the CDR3 is TGTGCCAGCAGCCAAGATACGGAGGGTTGGGAGACTGAAGCTTTCTTT. This translates into CASSQDTEGWETEAFF.

Of note for this clonotype: A read error is possible here, since a much larger clone lies one base away. The chain joins TRBV9 to TRBJ2-7; 11 positions match TRBD2. The CDR3 runs 15 residues. The V gene end was trimmed by 3 bases and the J gene end by 4 bases; junction bases not matched to a gene: 6. The germline V gene has CDR1 SGDLS and CDR2 YYNGEE. CDR3 sequence: CASSGTTSGSYEQYF. The CDR3 nucleotides read TGTGCCAGCAGCGGGACTACTAGCGGGAGTTACGAGCAGTACTTC.

This clonotype was observed at least ten times. V is TRBV20-1 and J is TRBJ2-7, with 12 bases aligning to TRBD2. The ends lost 6 bases at V and 3 bases at J; junction bases unmatched: 6. The CDR3 extends over 14 amino acids. CDR1 and CDR2 from the germline V gene are DFQATT and SNEGSKA (reference sequence). The CDR3 DNA reads TGCAGTGCCTTCCGACTAGCGGGAGTCTACGAGCAGTACTTC. This codes for CSAFRLAGVYEQYF.

This clonotype was seen ten or more times. J is TRBJ2-7 and V is TRBV12-3 or TRBV12-4; 15 positions agree with TRBD2. J gave up 7 bases and V 5 bases, and 6 bases lay outside the gene matches. The CDR3 contains 15 residues. The CDR3 loop reads CASSGGGLAGGEQYF. The CDR3, as DNA: TGTGCCAGCAGTGGCGGGGGACTAGCGGGAGGAGAGCAGTACTTC.

The chain uses TRBV6-2 or TRBV6-3 and TRBJ1-4; TRBD1 matches 9 bases. Trimming cost V 4 bases and J 3 bases; bases outside gene matches: 6. Looked up from germline, CDR1 is MNHEY and CDR2 is SVGEGT. The CDR3 consists of 16 residues. CDR3 region: CASSSPQGAANEKLFF. The CDR3 DNA reads as TGTGCCAGCAGTTCCCCACAGGGGGCGGCTAATGAAAAACTGTTTTTT.

This chain connects TRBV28 to TRBJ2-5; 10 bases fit TRBD1. CDR1 is MDHEN and CDR2 is SYDVKM in the germline V gene. J lost 5 bases, V lost 5 bases, and 11 bases had no gene match. The CDR3 totals 16 residues. CDR3: CASSTPRTGGRETQYF. CDR3 DNA: TGTGCCAGCAGTACCCCCAGGACAGGGGGGCGGGAGACCCAGTACTTC.

This clonotype was counted many times. The rearrangement joins TRBV28 to TRBJ2-6; TRBD1 is a possible D gene (5 bases). Germline assignment: CDR1 MDHEN and CDR2 SYDVKM. Trimming removed 4 bases at V and 5 bases at J, with 24 bases between. CDR3 length equals 19 residues. CDR3: CASSSSGWGDSARANVLTF. The DNA of the CDR3 is TGTGCCAGCAGTTCGAGTGGATGGGGCGATTCGGCTCGGGCCAACGTCCTGACTTTC.

This clonotype was recorded many times. The conserved phenylalanine or tryptophan is not found at the CDR3 terminus, so this likely reflects a read error. The rearrangement uses TRBV6-5 and TRBJ2-7, with 15 positions matching TRBD2. The germline CDR1 and CDR2 sequences are MNHEY and SVGAGI. This CDR3 has 18 amino acids. The V gene end was trimmed by 4 bases and the J gene end by 1 base; junction bases not matched to a gene: 8. The CDR3 DNA follows: TGTGCCAGCAGTTGGACTAGCGGGAGGGCCAAGAAATCCTACGAGCAGTACTCC. Amino acids: CASSWTSGRAKKSYEQYS.

The chain links TRBV20-1 to TRBJ1-4; D unclear. This CDR3 is 13 amino acids long. The ends were cut back, 4 bases at V and 4 bases at J, with 10 bases in the middle. Germline CDR1 DFQATT, CDR2 SNEGSKA (reference sequence). CDR3 coding DNA: TGCAGTGCTAACCCGGAGATTAATGAAAAACTGTTTTTT. The encoded protein is CSANPEINEKLFF.

This clonotype was seen at least ten times. This rearrangement joins TRBV28 to TRBJ2-7; the D gene is possibly TRBD2 (6 bases). Trimming pared 4 bases from V and 6 bases from J, leaving 19 bases between. The germline V gene has CDR1 MDHEN and CDR2 SYDVKM. The CDR3 has 15 amino acids. CDR3 sequence reads: CASSYRGSRMGEQYF. CDR3 nucleotides: TGTGCCAGCAGTTACCGGGGGTCGCGAATGGGCGAGCAGTACTTC. Filled out from reference TRBV28 and TRBJ2-7, the complete variable domain reads DVKVTQSSRYLVKRTGEKVFLECVQDMDHENMFWYRQDPGLGLRLIYFSYDVKMKEKGDIPEGYSVSREKKERFSLILESASTNQTSMYLCASSYRGSRMGEQYFGPGTRLTVT.

The chain combines TRBV7-2 with TRBJ2-1; D is perhaps TRBD2 (6 bases). This CDR3 is built from 18 residues. Deletions cut 5 bases from V and 1 base from J, with 21 bases between. Germline CDR1 reads SGHTA; CDR2 reads FQGNSA. The CDR3 reads CASSPRGAATDSYNEQFF. CDR3 DNA sequence: TGTGCCAGCAGCCCGCGCGGGGCGGCTACGGATTCCTACAATGAGCAGTTCTTC.

The chain joins TRBV15 to TRBJ1-5; D gene uncertain. From germline, CDR1 is LNHNV and CDR2 YYDKDF (reference sequence). There are 12 residues in the CDR3. V was clipped by 5 bases and J by 4 bases, with 6 bases between them. CDR3: CATSAYNQPQHF. The DNA of the CDR3 is TGTGCCACCAGCGCTTATAATCAGCCCCAGCATTTT. Supplemented by reference TRBV15 and TRBJ1-5, the full variable domain reads DAMVIQNPRYQVTQFGKPVTLSCSQTLNHNVMYWYQQKSSQAPKLLFHYYDKDFNNEADTPDNFQSRRPNTSFCFLDIRSPGLGDTAMYLCATSAYNQPQHFGDGTRLSIL.

For this clonotype: A much bigger clone sits one base away, suggesting this may be a read error. V and J are TRBV27 and TRBJ2-5, with TRBD1 matching over 9 bases. Trimming cost V 5 bases and J 3 bases; bases outside gene matches: 4. Germline lookup yields CDR1 MNHEY and CDR2 SMNVEV (reference sequence). This CDR3 spans 14 amino acids. CDR3 protein: CASSETGGEETQYF. As DNA, the CDR3 is TGTGCCAGCAGTGAGACAGGGGGAGAAGAGACCCAGTACTTC.

This clonotype was counted a few times. The rearrangement joins TRBV6-6 to TRBJ1-3, with D hard to call. The CDR3 contains 14 residues. Germline CDR1 reads MNHNY; CDR2 reads SVGAGI (reference sequence). Trimming removed 0 bases at V and 0 bases at J, with 3 bases between. CDR3 bases: TGTGCCAGCAGTTACTCGAGCTCTGGAAACACCATATATTTT. This translates into CASSYSSSGNTIYF.

At least ten counts were recorded for this clonotype. The chain joins TRBV29-1 to TRBJ2-5, with D possibly TRBD2 on 5 matching bases. The CDR3 contains 15 residues. Per germline, CDR1 SQVTM and CDR2 ANQGSEA. Trimming left V 3 bases short and J 1 base short, with 15 bases between. DNA for the CDR3: TGCAGCGTTGATAGCCGGGGTCCTATCCAAGAGACCCAGTACTTC. As protein: CSVDSRGPIQETQYF. Using reference TRBV29-1 and TRBJ2-5 for the parts outside the CDR3, the full variable domain is SAVISQKPSRDICQRGTSLTIQCQVDSQVTMMFWYRQQPGQSLTLIATANQGSEATYESGFVIDKFPISRPNLTFSTLTVSNMSPEDSSIYLCSVDSRGPIQETQYFGPGTRLLVL.